Below are 8 T cell receptor beta chains sequenced from a single sample in a study of naive and memory T cell subsets. The library had UMIs added by 3' ligation of an oligonucleotide to TCR cDNA. The SP2 primer and nested alpha and beta constant region primers amplified ligated cDNA in four rounds. TCRdb itself ran the 5' RACE reads through MiXCR, one entry per CDR3 protein. This sample yields some 60,000 distinct CDR3 sequences, of which around 7.3% are seen a single time; 9% to 10% belongs to the top ten. All receptors come from a female donor in good health.

This clonotype was recorded a few times. The chain joins TRBV10-3 to TRBJ2-7; 10 positions match TRBD1. V was pared by 5 bases and J by 5 bases, with 3 bases of the junction left unmatched. The CDR3 runs 13 residues. Per germline, CDR1 ENHRY and CDR2 SYGVKD. The CDR3 DNA sequence: TGTGCCATCAGTAGACAGGGGGCCGACGAGCAGTACTTC. Protein: CAISRQGADEQYF.

This clonotype was detected many times. The V call is TRBV20-1, the J call TRBJ2-7, with 10 bases that match TRBD2. J gave up 0 bases and V 3 bases, and 2 bases lay outside the gene matches. The CDR3 length is 14 residues. The V gene's germline CDR1 is DFQATT and CDR2 SNEGSKA (reference sequence). CDR3 residues: CSASRTSGSYEQYF. The CDR3 bases are TGCAGTGCTAGTCGGACTAGCGGCTCCTACGAGCAGTACTTC.

This clonotype appeared a few times. The chain uses TRBV20-1 and TRBJ2-5; unclear D gene. Germline V gene data show CDR1 as DFQATT and CDR2 as SNEGSKA (reference sequence). The CDR3 runs 11 residues. V lost 1 base and J lost 6, with 6 bases in between. In DNA form, the CDR3 reads TGCAGTGCTAGAGGATCACAGACCCAGTACTTC. Translation gives CSARGSQTQYF.

This clonotype was counted at least ten times. The V and J genes are TRBV5-1 and TRBJ1-2; tentative D call: TRBD1 (6 bases). Germline-derived CDR1 and CDR2 are SGHRS and YFSETQ. With 6 bases removed from V and 8 bases from J, the gap between germline ends came to 14 bases. The CDR3 runs 12 residues. The CDR3 loop is CASTISGEGYTF. The CDR3 region has the DNA TGCGCCAGCACCATATCAGGGGAAGGCTACACCTTC.

This clonotype appeared many times. V gene TRBV21-1 combines with J gene TRBJ2-3; the table gives TRBD2 as D, unverified against the DNA. TRBV21-1 is an annotated pseudogene. The CDR3 is 19 residues long. The CDR3 protein is CASTPPRSGRGPSTDTQYF. The CDR3 DNA is TGTGCCAGCACCCCCCCGAGGTCTGGTAGGGGACCTAGCACAGATACGCAGTATTTT.

This clonotype was counted ten times or more. The chain combines TRBV10-3 with TRBJ1-3; D is uncertain. Germline lookup yields CDR1 ENHRY and CDR2 SYGVKD. This CDR3 spans 15 amino acids. V was pared by 6 bases and J by 4 bases, with 16 bases between. The CDR3: CAIRIIGSWGNTIYF. In DNA form, the CDR3 reads TGTGCCATCAGGATAATCGGGTCCTGGGGAAACACCATATATTTT.

The genes are TRBV6-1 and TRBJ2-1; D possibly corresponds to TRBD2 (5 bases). CDR1 is MNHNS and CDR2 is SASEGT in the germline V gene. This CDR3 has 13 residues. V lost 8 bases to trimming and J lost 10 bases, with 18 bases between them. CDR3 sequence: CASRGAAKGEQFF. The CDR3 DNA sequence: TGTGCCAGCCGGGGAGCGGCAAAAGGGGAGCAGTTCTTC.

This clonotype appeared many times. The chain joins TRBV12-3 or TRBV12-4 to TRBJ1-4; D is ambiguous. Trimming removed 6 bases at V and 4 bases at J, with 12 bases between. CDR3 length equals 14 residues. CDR3 DNA sequence: TGTGCCAGCAGGCCGGTGGACGGTAATGAAAAACTGTTTTTT. This sequence encodes CASRPVDGNEKLFF.